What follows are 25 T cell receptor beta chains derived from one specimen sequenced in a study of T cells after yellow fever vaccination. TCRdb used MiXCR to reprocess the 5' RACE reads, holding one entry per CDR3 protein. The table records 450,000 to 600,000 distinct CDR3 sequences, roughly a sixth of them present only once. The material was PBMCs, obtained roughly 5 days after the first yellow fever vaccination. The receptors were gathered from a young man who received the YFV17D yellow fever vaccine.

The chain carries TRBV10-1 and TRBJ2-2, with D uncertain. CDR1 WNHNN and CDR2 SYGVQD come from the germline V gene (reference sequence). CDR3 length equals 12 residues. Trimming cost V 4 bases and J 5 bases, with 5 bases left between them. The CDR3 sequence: CASSGRTGELFF. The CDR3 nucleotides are TGCGCCAGCAGTGGTCGTACCGGGGAGCTGTTTTTT.

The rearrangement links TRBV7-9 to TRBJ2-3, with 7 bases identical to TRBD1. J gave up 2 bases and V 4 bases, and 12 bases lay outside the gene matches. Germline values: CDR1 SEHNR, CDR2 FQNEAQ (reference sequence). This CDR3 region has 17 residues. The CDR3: CASSSEYRGPFTDTQYF. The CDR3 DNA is TGTGCCAGCAGCTCCGAGTACAGGGGCCCCTTCACAGATACGCAGTATTTT.

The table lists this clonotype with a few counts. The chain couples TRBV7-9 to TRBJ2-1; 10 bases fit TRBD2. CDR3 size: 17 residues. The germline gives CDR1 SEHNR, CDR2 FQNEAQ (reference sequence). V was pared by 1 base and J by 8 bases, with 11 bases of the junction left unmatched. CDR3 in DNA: TGTGCCAGCAGCTTAGGAGGGCTAGCGGGGGTGAACCATGAGCAGTTCTTC. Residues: CASSLGGLAGVNHEQFF.

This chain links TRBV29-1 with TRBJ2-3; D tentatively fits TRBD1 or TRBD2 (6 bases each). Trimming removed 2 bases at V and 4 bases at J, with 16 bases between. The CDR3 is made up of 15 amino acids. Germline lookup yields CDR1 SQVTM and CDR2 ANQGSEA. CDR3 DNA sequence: TGCAGCGTTGAAATTGTAGGGGGGCAGGCAGATACGCAGTATTTT. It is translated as CSVEIVGGQADTQYF.

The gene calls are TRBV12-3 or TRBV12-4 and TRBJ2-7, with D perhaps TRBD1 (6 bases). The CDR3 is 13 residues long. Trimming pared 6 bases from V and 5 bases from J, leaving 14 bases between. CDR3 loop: CASSETGSHEQYV. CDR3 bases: TGTGCCAGCAGCGAAACAGGGAGCCACGAGCAGTACGTC.

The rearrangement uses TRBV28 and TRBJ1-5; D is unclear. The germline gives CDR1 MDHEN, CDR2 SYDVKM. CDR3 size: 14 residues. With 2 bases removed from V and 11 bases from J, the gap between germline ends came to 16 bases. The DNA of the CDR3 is TGTGCCAGCAGTTTAGGGCAGCTCCCCGAGGCCCAGCATTTT. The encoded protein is CASSLGQLPEAQHF.

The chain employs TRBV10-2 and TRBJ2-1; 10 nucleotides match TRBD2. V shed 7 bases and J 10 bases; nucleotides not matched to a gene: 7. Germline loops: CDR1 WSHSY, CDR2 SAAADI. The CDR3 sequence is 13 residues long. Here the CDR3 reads CASTRLGLAEQFF. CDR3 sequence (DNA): TGCGCCAGCACCCGCCTGGGACTAGCGGAGCAGTTCTTC.

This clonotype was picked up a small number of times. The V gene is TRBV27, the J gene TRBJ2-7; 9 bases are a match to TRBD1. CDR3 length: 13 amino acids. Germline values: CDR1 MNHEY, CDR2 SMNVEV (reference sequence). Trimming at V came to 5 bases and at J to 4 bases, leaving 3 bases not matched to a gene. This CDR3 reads CASSEGTGYEQYF. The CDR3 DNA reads TGTGCCAGCAGTGAAGGGACAGGGTACGAGCAGTACTTC.

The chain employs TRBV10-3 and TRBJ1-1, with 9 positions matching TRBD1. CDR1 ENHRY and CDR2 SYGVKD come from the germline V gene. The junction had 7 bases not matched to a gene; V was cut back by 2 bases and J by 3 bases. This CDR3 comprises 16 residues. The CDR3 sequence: CAISEKWDRVDTEAFF. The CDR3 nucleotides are TGTGCCATCAGTGAGAAATGGGACAGGGTTGACACTGAAGCTTTCTTT.

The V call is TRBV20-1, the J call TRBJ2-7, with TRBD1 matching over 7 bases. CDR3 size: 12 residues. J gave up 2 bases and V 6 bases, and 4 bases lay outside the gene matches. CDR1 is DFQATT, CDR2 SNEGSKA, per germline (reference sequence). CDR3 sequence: CSAGTVAYEQYF. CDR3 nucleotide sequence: TGCAGTGCGGGGACAGTCGCCTACGAGCAGTACTTC.

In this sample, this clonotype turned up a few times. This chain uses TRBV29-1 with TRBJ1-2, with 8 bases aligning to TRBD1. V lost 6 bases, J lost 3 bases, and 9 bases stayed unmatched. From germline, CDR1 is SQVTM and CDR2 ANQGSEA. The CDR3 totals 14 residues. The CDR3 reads CSVGAGTGDYGYTF. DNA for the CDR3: TGCAGCGTGGGCGCCGGGACAGGAGACTATGGCTACACCTTC.

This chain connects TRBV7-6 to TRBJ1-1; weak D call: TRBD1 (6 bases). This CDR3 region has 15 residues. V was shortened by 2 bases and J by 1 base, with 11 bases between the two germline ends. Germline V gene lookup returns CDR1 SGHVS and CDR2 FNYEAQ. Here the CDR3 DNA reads TGTGCCAGCAGCTTACTACCGGACAGGAACACTGAAGCTTTCTTT. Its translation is CASSLLPDRNTEAFF. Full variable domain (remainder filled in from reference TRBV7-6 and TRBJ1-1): GAGVSQSPRYKVTKRGQDVALRCDPISGHVSLYWYRQALGQGPEFLTYFNYEAQQDKSGLPNDRFSAERPEGSISTLTIQRTEQRDSAMYRCASSLLPDRNTEAFFGQGTRLTVV.

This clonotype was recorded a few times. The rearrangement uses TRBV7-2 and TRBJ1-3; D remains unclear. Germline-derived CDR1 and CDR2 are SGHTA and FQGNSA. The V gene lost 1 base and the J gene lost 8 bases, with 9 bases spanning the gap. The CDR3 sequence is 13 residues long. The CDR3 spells CASSLESGYTIYF. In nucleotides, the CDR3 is TGTGCCAGCAGCTTAGAAAGTGGCTACACCATATATTTT.

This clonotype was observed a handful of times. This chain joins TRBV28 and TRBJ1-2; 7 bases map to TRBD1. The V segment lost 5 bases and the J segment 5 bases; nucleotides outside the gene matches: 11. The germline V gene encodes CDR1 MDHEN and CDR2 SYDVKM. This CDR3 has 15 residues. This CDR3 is CASSTQGGAKYGYTF. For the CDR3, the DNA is TGTGCCAGCAGTACCCAGGGGGGGGCGAAATATGGCTACACCTTC.

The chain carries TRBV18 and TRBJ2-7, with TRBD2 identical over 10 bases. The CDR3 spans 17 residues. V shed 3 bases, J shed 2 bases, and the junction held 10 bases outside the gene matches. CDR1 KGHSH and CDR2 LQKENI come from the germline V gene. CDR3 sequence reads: CASSPRVLAGRPYEQYF. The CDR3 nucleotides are TGTGCCAGCTCACCCAGGGTACTAGCGGGGCGACCCTACGAGCAGTACTTC.

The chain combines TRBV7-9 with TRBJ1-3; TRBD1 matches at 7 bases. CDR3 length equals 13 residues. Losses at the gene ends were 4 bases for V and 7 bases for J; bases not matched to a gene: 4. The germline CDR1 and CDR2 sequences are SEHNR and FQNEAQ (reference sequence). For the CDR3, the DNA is TGTGCCAGCAGCTATGGACAGGCCAACACCATATATTTT. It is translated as CASSYGQANTIYF.

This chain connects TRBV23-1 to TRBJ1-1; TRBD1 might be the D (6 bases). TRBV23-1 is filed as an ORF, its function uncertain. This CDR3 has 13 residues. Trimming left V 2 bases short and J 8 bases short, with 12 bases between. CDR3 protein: CASSQIEGGEAFF. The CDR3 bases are TGCGCCAGCAGTCAAATTGAAGGGGGGGAAGCTTTCTTT.

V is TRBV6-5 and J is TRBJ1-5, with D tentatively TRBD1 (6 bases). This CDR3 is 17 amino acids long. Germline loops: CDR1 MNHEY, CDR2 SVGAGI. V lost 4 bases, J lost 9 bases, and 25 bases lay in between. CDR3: CASSSLGQTGPAGPQHF. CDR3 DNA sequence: TGTGCCAGCAGTTCCTTGGGTCAAACAGGGCCCGCAGGGCCCCAGCATTTT.

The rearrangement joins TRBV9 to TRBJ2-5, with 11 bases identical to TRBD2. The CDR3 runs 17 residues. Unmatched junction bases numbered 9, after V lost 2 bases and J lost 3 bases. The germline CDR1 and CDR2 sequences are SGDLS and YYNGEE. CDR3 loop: CASSVSGGAMGEETQYF. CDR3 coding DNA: TGTGCCAGCAGCGTTAGCGGGGGGGCCATGGGAGAAGAGACCCAGTACTTC.

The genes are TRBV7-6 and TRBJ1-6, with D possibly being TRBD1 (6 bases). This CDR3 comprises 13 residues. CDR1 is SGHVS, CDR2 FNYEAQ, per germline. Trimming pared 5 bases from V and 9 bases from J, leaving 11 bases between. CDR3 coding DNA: TGTGCCAGCAGCCTAGGACAGATTTCACCCCTCCACTTT. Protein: CASSLGQISPLHF.

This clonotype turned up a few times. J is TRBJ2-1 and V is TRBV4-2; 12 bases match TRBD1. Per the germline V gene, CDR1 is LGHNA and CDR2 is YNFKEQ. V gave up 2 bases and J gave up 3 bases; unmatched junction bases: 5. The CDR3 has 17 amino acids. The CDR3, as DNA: TGTGCCAGCAGCCAACACGGGACAGGGGGCGGCTACAATGAGCAGTTCTTC. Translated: CASSQHGTGGGYNEQFF.

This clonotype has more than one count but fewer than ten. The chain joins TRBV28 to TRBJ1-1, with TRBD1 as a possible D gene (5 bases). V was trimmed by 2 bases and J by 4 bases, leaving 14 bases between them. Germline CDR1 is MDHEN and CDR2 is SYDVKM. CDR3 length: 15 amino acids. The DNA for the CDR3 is TGTGCCAGCAGTTTAGACGAACAGGCCGGCACTGAAGCTTTCTTT. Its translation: CASSLDEQAGTEAFF.

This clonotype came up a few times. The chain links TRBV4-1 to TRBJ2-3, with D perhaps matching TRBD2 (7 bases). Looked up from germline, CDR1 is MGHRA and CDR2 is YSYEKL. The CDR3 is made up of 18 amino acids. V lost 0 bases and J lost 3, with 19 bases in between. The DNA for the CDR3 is TGCGCCAGCAGCCAAGAATTGAGGCGGGGGCTGATGACAGATACGCAGTATTTT. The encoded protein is CASSQELRRGLMTDTQYF.

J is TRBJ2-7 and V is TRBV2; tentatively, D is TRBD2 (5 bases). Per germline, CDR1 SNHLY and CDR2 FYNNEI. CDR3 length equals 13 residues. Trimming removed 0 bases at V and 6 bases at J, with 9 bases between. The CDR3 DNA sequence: TGTGCCAGCAGTGAAGCGGTCGCGGGCGAGCAGTACTTC. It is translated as CASSEAVAGEQYF.

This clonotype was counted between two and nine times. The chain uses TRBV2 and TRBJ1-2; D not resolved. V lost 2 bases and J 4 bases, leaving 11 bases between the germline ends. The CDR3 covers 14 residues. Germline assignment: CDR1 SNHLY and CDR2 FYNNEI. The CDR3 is CASSELSDLYGYTF. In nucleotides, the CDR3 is TGTGCCAGCAGTGAACTCAGTGACCTCTATGGCTACACCTTC.